Included here is one T cell receptor beta chain sequence, with context. The V segment lost 4 bases and the J segment 6 bases; nucleotides outside the gene matches: 8. The germline V gene encodes CDR1 SGDLS and CDR2 YYNGEE. The CDR3 has 14 amino acids. The record originates from a study of blood T cell repertoires in COVID-19. Study context: COVID-19 samples collected from the United States, Italy and Spain covered acute and convalescent phases. The cDNA or gDNA used as material had been derived from T cells, B-cell-depleted T cells, or PBMCs.

The authors' processing: Estimation of nucleated cell counts relied on the amplification of reference gene primers. Profiling relied on immunoSEQ multiplex PCR, and the TCRdb table lists in-frame clones only, not all of them. The V and J calls and clone size are taken from that table; D and trimming were inferred from the DNA. The sample contains approximately 250,000 clones, around nine tenths of which appear only once. The sequencing input was peripheral blood. The sequence was collected from a woman aged 55-69 years who had recovered from COVID-19. This chain connects TRBV9 to TRBJ2-7; 9 bases fit TRBD2. The CDR3, as DNA: TGTGCCAGCAGCCCCCGGACTAGCGTCTCCGAGCAGTACTTC. This codes for CASSPRTSVSEQYF.